This TCR beta chain was documented in a study of lymphopenia after photon versus proton radiotherapy. Trimming took 5 bases from V and 7 from J, leaving 20 bases between them. CDR3 length: 15 residues. CDR1 SGHAT and CDR2 FQNNGV come from the germline V gene. Profiled with immunoSEQ multiplex PCR; TCRdb holds only in-frame clones, not every one. The sample has about 16,000 clones, 70% to 90% seen once. The chain couples TRBV11-2 to TRBJ1-1; D uncertain. Here the sequenced sample was peripheral blood, taken from a patient treated with proton-based radiotherapy. The clonotype originates from a man aged 65 to 85 with pancreatic cancer. For the CDR3, the DNA is TGTGCCAGCAGCCGCCAGGCCCTCAGGAGCATTGAAGCTTTCTTT. It is translated as CASSRQALRSIEAFF.